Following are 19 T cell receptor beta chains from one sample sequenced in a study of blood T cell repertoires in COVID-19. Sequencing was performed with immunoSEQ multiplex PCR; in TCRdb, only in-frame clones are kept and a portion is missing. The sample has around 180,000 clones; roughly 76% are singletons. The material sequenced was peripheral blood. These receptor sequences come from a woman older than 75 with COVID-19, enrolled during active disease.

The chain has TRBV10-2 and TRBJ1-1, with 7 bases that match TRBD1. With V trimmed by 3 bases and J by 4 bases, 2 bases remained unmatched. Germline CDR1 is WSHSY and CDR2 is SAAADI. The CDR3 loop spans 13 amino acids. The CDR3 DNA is TGCGCCAGCAGTGAACAGGGGACCACTGAAGCTTTCTTT. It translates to CASSEQGTTEAFF.

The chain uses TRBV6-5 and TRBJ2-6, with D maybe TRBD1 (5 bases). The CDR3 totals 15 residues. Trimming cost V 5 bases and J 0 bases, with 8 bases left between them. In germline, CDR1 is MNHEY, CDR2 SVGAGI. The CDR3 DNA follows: TGTGCCAGCAGTCAGGGCAGCTCTGGGGCCAACGTCCTGACTTTC. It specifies CASSQGSSGANVLTF.

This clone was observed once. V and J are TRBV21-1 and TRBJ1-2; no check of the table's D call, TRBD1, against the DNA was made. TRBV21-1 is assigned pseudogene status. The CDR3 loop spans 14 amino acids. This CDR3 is CASSPDRLNYGYTF. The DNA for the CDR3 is TGTGCCAGCAGCCCTGACAGGCTTAACTATGGCTACACCTTC.

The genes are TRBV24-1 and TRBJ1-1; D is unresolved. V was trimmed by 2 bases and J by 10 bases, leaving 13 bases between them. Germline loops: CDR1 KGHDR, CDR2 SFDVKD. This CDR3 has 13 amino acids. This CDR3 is CATSDYRNPRAFF. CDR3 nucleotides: TGTGCCACCAGTGATTACAGAAATCCCCGAGCTTTCTTT.

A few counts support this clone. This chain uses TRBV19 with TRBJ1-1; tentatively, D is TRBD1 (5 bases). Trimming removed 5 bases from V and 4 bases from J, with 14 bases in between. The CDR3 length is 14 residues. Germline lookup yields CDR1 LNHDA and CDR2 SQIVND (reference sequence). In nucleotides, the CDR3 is TGTGCCAGTAGTCCCCCGGACAAATCCACTGAAGCTTTCTTT. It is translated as CASSPPDKSTEAFF.

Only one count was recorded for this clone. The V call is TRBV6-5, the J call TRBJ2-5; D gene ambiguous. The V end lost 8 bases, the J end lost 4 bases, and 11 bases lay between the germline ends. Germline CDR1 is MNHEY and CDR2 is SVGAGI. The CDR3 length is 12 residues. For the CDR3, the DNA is TGTGCCAGCTCTCTAGTCGGAGAGACCCAGTACTTC. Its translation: CASSLVGETQYF.

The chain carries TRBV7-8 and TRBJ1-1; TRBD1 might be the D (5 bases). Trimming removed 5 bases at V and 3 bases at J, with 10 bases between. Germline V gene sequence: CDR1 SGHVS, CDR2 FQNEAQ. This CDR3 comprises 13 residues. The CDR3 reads CASSRTGDTEAFF. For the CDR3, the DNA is TGTGCCAGCAGCCGCACGGGGGACACTGAAGCTTTCTTT.

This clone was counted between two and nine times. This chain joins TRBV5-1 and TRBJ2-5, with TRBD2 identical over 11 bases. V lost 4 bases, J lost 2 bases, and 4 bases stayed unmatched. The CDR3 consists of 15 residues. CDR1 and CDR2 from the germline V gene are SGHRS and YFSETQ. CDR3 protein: CASSGGLAVQETQYF. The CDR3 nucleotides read TGCGCCAGCAGCGGGGGACTAGCGGTACAAGAGACCCAGTACTTC.

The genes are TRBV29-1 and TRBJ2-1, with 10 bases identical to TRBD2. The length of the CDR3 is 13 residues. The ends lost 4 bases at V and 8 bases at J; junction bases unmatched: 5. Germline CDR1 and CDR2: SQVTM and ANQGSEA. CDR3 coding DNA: TGCAGCGTTGCCAGCGGGGGGGTGTATGAGCAGTTCTTC. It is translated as CSVASGGVYEQFF.

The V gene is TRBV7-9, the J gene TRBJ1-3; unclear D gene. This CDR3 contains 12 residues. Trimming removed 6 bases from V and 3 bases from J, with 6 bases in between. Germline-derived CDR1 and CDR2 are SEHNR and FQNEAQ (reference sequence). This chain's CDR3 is CASSQIGNTIYF. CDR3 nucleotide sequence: TGTGCCAGCAGTCAGATTGGAAACACCATATATTTT.

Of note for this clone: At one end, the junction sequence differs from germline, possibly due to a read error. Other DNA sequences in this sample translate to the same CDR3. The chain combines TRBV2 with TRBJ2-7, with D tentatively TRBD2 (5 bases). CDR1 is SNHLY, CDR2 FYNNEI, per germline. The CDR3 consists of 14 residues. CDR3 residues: CASRVSASIYEQYF. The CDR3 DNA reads TGTGCCAGCAGGGTTAGCGCGAGTATCTACGAGCAATACTTC.

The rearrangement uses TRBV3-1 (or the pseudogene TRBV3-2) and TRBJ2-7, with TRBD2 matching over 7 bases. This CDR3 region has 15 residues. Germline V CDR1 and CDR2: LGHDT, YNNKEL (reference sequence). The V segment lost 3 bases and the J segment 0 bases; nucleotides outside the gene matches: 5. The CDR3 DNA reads TGTGCCAGCAGCCACGCGGGAGCGGTCTCCTACGAGCAGTACTTC. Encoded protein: CASSHAGAVSYEQYF.

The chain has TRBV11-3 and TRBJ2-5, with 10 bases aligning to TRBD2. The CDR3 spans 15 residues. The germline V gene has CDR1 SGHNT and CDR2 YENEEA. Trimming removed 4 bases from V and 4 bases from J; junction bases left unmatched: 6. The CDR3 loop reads CASSSRAGGGETQYF. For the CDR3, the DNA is TGTGCCAGCAGCTCCCGAGCGGGAGGGGGAGAGACCCAGTACTTC.

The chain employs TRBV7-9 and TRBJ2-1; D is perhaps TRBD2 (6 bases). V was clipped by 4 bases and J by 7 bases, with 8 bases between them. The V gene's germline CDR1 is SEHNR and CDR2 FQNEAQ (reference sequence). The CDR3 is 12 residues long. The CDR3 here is CASSWDWNEQFF. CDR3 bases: TGTGCCAGCAGCTGGGACTGGAATGAGCAGTTCTTC.

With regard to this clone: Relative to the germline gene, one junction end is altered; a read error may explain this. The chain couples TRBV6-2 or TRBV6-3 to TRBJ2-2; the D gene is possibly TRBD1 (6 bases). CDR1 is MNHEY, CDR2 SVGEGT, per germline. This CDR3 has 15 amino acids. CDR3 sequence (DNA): TGTGCCAGCAGTAACTCGGGACATCCCACCGGGGAGCTGTTTTTT. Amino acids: CASSNSGHPTGELFF.

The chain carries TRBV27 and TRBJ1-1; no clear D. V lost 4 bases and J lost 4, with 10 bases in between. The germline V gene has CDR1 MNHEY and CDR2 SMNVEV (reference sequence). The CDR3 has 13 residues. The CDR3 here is CASSWQEGTEAFF. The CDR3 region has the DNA TGTGCCAGCAGTTGGCAGGAGGGCACTGAAGCTTTCTTT.

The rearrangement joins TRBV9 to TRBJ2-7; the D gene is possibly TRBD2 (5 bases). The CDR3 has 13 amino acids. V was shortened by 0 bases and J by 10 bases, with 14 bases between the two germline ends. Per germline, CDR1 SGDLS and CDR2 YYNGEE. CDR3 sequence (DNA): TGTGCCAGCAGCGTAGAGGTGGGATCGGGACAGTACTTC. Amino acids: CASSVEVGSGQYF.

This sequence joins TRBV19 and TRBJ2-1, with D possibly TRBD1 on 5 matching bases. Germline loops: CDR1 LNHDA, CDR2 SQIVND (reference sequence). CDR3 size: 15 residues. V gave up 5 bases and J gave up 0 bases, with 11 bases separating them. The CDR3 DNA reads TGTGCCAGTAGTCTAGGGGCCCGCTCCTACAATGAGCAGTTCTTC. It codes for CASSLGARSYNEQFF.

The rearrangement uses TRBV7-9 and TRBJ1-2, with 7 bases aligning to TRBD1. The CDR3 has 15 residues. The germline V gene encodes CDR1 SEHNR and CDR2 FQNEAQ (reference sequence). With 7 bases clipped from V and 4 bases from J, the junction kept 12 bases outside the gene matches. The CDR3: CASTFYTGDIYGYTF. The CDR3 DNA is TGTGCCAGCACTTTCTATACAGGGGACATCTATGGCTACACCTTC.